The TCR beta chain described here comes from a study of CXCR3-negative and CXCR3-positive naive CD8 T cells. Overall study: Sequencing gave 120 million to 150 million TRB reads overall, about 1.5 +/- 0.3 million per library. Overall study findings and caveats: The study found comparably high diversity in both naive subsets and much lower diversity in memory CD8+ cells. The TRB CDR3s that CXCR3-positive naive cells carried were more hydrophobic than those of CXCR3-negative naive cells.

Looked up from germline, CDR1 is MGHRA and CDR2 is YSYEKL. The CDR3 loop spans 15 amino acids. A remark on this clonotype: Its antigen is unknown.

Each TRB cDNA library was prepared by 5' RACE (with UMI labels). TCRdb reprocessed the 5' RACE reads; each CDR3 protein has one entry and no DNA is given. The sample table sets out under 90,000 distinct CDR3 sequences. A CD45RO-CCR7+CD27+CD95- phenotype identified naive CD8+ T cells. Source material: naive CXCR3+ CD8+ T cells from blood. Subset indicated: CD45RO-CCR7+CD27+CD95- naive CD8+ T cells expressing CXCR3 (TNR3+). The clonotype originates from a human donor in good health. Some clones in this sample may be carry-over from other donors' samples. The chain uses TRBV4-1 and TRBJ1-5. CDR3 region: CASSPRTLSNQPQHF.